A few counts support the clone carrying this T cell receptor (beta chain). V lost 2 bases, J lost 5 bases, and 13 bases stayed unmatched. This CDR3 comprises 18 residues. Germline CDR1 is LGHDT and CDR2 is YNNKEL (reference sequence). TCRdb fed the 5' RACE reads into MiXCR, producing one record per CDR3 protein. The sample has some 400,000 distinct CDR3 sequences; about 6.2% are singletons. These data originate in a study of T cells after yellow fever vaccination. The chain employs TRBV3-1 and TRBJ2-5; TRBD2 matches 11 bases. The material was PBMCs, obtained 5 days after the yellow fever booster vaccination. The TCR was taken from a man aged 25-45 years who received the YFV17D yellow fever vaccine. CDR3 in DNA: TGTGCCAGCAGCCAACGGCCACTGACTAGCGGGGTATTTGAGACCCAGTACTTC. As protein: CASSQRPLTSGVFETQYF.